Given below is one T cell receptor beta chain in context. The data derive from a study of control samples from healthy donors and cancer patients. Measured with immunoSEQ multiplex PCR; TCRdb has only the in-frame clones, and not every one. In the table there are 100,000 to 150,000 clones, 80% to 95% of which are singletons. The CDR3 contains 18 residues. Germline V gene data show CDR1 as MDHEN and CDR2 as SYDVKM. The V and J ends lost 5 bases and 4 bases respectively, with 25 bases between them. The source of this sequence is a man between 18 and 35 years old in good health. Sequencing was done on a sample of blood. The genes are TRBV28 and TRBJ2-3; D not certain. CDR3 sequence: CASSKPGVRRIKADTQYF. CDR3 nucleotide sequence: TGTGCCAGCAGTAAACCTGGGGTCCGACGGATAAAGGCAGATACGCAGTATTTT.